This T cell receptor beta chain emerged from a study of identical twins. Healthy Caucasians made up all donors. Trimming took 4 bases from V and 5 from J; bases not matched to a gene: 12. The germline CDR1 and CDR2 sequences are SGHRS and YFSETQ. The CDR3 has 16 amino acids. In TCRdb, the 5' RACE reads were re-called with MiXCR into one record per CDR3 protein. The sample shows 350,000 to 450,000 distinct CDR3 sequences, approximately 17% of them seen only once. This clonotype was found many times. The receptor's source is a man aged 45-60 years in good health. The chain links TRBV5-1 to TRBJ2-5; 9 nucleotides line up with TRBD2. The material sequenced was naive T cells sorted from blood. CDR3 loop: CASSEKAGGIRETQYF. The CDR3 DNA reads TGCGCCAGCAGCGAGAAAGCGGGGGGCATCCGTGAGACCCAGTACTTC.